This entry is about one TCR beta chain. Its antigen is undetermined. This sample was taken from a study of shared clonotypes between healthy human individuals. Study-level findings and limits: The researchers took only blood, and tissue repertoires probably look different.

The authors split each subset's genomic DNA evenly across several immunoSEQ plates. Sequencing used immunoSEQ multiplex PCR; TCRdb keeps in-frame clones, though not all of them. Of some 1 million clones in the sample, approximately 70% are singletons; the top ten hold around 1.5%. The germline V and J ends were trimmed by 5 bases and 7 bases, with 18 bases remaining between them. This CDR3 comprises 15 residues. Germline V CDR1 and CDR2: LNHDA, SQIVND (reference sequence). This sequence was found in a man between 18 and 35 years old in good health. The chain employs TRBV19 and TRBJ1-5; no clear D gene. Specimen: memory CD4+ T cells sorted from blood. The subset: CD45RA-negative fraction. In nucleotides, the CDR3 is TGTGCCAGTAGTCTTATCGCCGGGCTCAACCAGCCCCAGCATTTT. Translating it yields CASSLIAGLNQPQHF.